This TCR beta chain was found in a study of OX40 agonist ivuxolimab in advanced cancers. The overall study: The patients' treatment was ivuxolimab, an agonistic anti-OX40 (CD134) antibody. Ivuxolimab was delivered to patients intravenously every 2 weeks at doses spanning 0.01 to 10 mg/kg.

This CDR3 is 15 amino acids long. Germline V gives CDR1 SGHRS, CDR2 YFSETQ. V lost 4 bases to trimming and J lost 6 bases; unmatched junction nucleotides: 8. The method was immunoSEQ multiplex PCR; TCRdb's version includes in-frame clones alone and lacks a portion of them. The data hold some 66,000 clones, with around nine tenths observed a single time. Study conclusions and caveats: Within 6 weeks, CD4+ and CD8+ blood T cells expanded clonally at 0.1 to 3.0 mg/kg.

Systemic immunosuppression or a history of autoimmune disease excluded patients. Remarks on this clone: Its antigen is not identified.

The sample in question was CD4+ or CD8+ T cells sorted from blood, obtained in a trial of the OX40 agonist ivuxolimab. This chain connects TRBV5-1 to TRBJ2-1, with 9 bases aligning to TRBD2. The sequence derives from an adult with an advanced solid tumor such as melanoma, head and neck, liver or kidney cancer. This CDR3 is CASSLLAGRPNEQFF. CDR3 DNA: TGCGCCAGCAGCCTTCTAGCGGGGCGGCCCAATGAGCAGTTCTTC.